This passage covers 20 T cell receptor beta chains from one sample sequenced in a study of T cells expressing NK-cell markers. With the 5' RACE reads reprocessed, TCRdb shows one record per CDR3 protein and no DNA. The sample table includes around 180,000 distinct CDR3 sequences. Sequencing was done on a sample of blood T cells: a sorted CD56 or NKG2C T cell subset, CD4+ or CD8+ T cells, or bulk PBMC T cells (not recorded which). The origin of the receptors is a man aged 18-75 years in good health.

V gene TRBV29-1 combines with J gene TRBJ1-1; the TCRdb D gene call, TRBD1, has no DNA to confirm it. The germline V gene has CDR1 SQVTM and CDR2 ANQGSEA. The CDR3 extends over 14 amino acids. CDR3 residues: CSVGLGELNTEAFF.

V gene TRBV4-2 combines with J gene TRBJ2-3. CDR3 length: 14 residues. The germline gives CDR1 LGHNA, CDR2 YNFKEQ. The CDR3 loop reads CASSQVSQTDTQYF.

This chain's CDR3 is CASSYGDVTDTQYF. The chain couples TRBV6-5 to TRBJ2-3; the D gene TCRdb calls, TRBD1, cannot be checked with no DNA. The CDR3 is made up of 14 amino acids. CDR1 and CDR2 (germline): MNHEY, SVGAGI.

The chain joins TRBV19 to TRBJ1-5; the D gene TCRdb calls, TRBD1, cannot be checked with no DNA. Per germline, CDR1 LNHDA and CDR2 SQIVND (reference sequence). The CDR3 is 13 residues long. The CDR3 spells CASSLGTGQPQHF. The complete variable domain, with remaining parts taken from reference TRBV19 and TRBJ1-5, reads DGGITQSPKYLFRKEGQNVTLSCEQNLNHDAMYWYRQDPGQGLRLIYYSQIVNDFQKGDIAEGYSVSREKKESFPLTVTSAQKNPTAFYLCASSLGTGQPQHFGDGTRLSIL.

The chain couples TRBV20-1 to TRBJ2-1; TCRdb designates TRBD2, a call that cannot be tested without DNA. Germline V CDR1 and CDR2: DFQATT, SNEGSKA (reference sequence). The CDR3 has 16 residues. CDR3 sequence: CSARPTSGGAYNEQFF.

The chain is built from TRBV12-3 or TRBV12-4 and TRBJ2-1; TCRdb's assignment of TRBD2 cannot be checked, as there is no DNA. The CDR3 is made up of 13 amino acids. CDR3 in amino acids: CASSLLGHNEQFF.

This chain connects TRBV6-5 to TRBJ2-3. This CDR3 has 17 amino acids. Germline CDR1 reads MNHEY; CDR2 reads SVGAGI. The CDR3 sequence is CASSYSKQSTSTDTQYF.

The chain links TRBV13 to TRBJ1-2; TCRdb lists TRBD1, though no DNA is available to test this call. The germline V gene encodes CDR1 PRHDT and CDR2 FYEKMQ (reference sequence). CDR3 length equals 13 residues. CDR3 amino acids: CASSLRGQEGYTF. The entire variable domain, with the rest obtained from reference TRBV13 and TRBJ1-2, is as follows: AAGVIQSPRHLIKEKRETATLKCYPIPRHDTVYWYQQGPGQDPQFLISFYEKMQSDKGSIPDRFSAQQFSDYHSELNMSSLELGDSALYFCASSLRGQEGYTFGSGTRLTVV.

The chain combines TRBV5-8 with TRBJ1-5. The CDR3 is 14 amino acids. In germline, CDR1 is SGHTS, CDR2 YDEGEE. CDR3: CASSLVRGYQPQHF.

The chain has TRBV6-1 and TRBJ2-3; TCRdb's D call, TRBD2, is unchecked because there is no DNA. The CDR3 runs 15 residues. Germline V gives CDR1 MNHNS, CDR2 SASEGT. The CDR3 sequence: CASRTSGRGTDTQYF.

V and J are TRBV20-1 and TRBJ1-1; as DNA is missing, the TRBD1 call by TCRdb cannot be tested. CDR1 and CDR2 (germline): DFQATT, SNEGSKA (reference sequence). The CDR3 is made up of 14 amino acids. This CDR3 is CSAAVPQGNTEAFF.

This chain connects TRBV28 to TRBJ2-3; TCRdb lists TRBD1, though no DNA is available to test this call. CDR1 and CDR2 from the germline V gene are MDHEN and SYDVKM. CDR3 length: 14 amino acids. The CDR3 is CASSATGFTDTQYF.

The chain couples TRBV25-1 to TRBJ2-7; the D gene TCRdb calls, TRBD1, cannot be checked with no DNA. CDR3 size: 14 residues. Germline CDR1 is MGHDK and CDR2 is SYGVNS. The chain's CDR3 is CASSGRLSSYEQYF.

The rearrangement uses TRBV24-1 and TRBJ2-2. CDR3 size: 15 residues. The germline CDR1 and CDR2 sequences are KGHDR and SFDVKD. The CDR3 reads CATSDHRQDTGELFF.

The chain employs TRBV20-1 and TRBJ2-7; TCRdb's assignment of TRBD2 cannot be checked, as there is no DNA. The CDR3 runs to 15 residues. CDR1 and CDR2 from the germline V gene are DFQATT and SNEGSKA (reference sequence). The CDR3 sequence: CSACELAGSHYEQYF.

V gene TRBV7-8 combines with J gene TRBJ2-7; absent DNA, TCRdb's TRBD1 call cannot be checked. Looked up from germline, CDR1 is SGHVS and CDR2 is FQNEAQ. There are 15 residues in the CDR3. CDR3 sequence reads: CASSSSPFSSYEQYF.

The chain links TRBV2 to TRBJ2-3; TCRdb's D call of TRBD1 is untestable without DNA. The germline gives CDR1 SNHLY, CDR2 FYNNEI. The CDR3 runs to 16 residues. The chain's CDR3 is CASSDGTGGNTDTQYF.

The chain has TRBV5-4 and TRBJ2-5; TCRdb's D call of TRBD1 is untestable without DNA. Germline CDR1 reads SGHNT; CDR2 reads YYREEE (reference sequence). The length of the CDR3 is 14 residues. CDR3 protein: CASSRRGQGETQYF.

This rearrangement joins TRBV5-6 to TRBJ2-2. The CDR3 contains 15 residues. Germline lookup yields CDR1 SGHDT and CDR2 YYEEEE. The CDR3 loop is CASSLDRSEAGELFF.

This chain connects TRBV4-1 to TRBJ2-7. Germline V gene data show CDR1 as MGHRA and CDR2 as YSYEKL. This CDR3 comprises 16 residues. Here the CDR3 reads CASSQEFSDNSYEQYF.